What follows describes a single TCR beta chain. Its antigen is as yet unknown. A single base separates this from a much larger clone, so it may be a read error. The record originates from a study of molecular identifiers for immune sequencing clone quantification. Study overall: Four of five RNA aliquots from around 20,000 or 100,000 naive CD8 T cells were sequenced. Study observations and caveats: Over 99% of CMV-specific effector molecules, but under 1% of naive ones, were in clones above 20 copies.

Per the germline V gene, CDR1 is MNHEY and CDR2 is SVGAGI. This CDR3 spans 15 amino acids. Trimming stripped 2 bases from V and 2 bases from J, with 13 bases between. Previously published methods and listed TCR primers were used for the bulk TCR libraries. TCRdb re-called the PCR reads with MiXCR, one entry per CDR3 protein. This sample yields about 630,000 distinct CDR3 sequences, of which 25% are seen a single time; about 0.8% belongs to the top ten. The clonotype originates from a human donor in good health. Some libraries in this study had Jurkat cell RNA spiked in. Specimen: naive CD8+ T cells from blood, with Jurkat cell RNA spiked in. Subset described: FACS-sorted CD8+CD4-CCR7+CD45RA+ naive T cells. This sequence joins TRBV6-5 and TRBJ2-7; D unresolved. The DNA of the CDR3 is TGTGCCAGCAGTTACGTGATGCCCTCTCCCTACGAGCAGTACTTC. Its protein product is CASSYVMPSPYEQYF.